This T cell receptor (beta chain) was recovered during a study of CD8 T cells in ankylosing spondylitis. Study-wide findings and caveats: Apparently characteristic of ankylosing spondylitis blood was a TCR beta motif (fewer than ten highly homologous variants). Relatively rare in peripheral blood, disease-linked clones were also CD8+.

Libraries for TCR beta were made by quantitative 5'-RACE with molecular barcodes. Each CDR3 protein is one row after TCRdb ran MiXCR on the 5' RACE reads. This table has some 250,000 distinct CDR3 sequences, 20% to 30% appearing once. This clonotype was picked up many times. Its target is unknown. From germline, CDR1 is SEHNR and CDR2 FQNEAQ (reference sequence). This CDR3 spans 16 amino acids. The ends lost 5 bases at V and 8 bases at J; junction bases unmatched: 11. The V call is TRBV7-9, the J call TRBJ1-6; 8 nucleotides agree with TRBD1. This clonotype was sampled from a male donor with ankylosing spondylitis or in good health (not recorded which). Input material: blood, either unsorted or a sorted T cell fraction (not recorded which). This CDR3 reads CASSHNPGQGYSPLHF. CDR3 DNA: TGTGCCAGCAGCCACAATCCAGGACAGGGTTATTCACCCCTCCACTTT.